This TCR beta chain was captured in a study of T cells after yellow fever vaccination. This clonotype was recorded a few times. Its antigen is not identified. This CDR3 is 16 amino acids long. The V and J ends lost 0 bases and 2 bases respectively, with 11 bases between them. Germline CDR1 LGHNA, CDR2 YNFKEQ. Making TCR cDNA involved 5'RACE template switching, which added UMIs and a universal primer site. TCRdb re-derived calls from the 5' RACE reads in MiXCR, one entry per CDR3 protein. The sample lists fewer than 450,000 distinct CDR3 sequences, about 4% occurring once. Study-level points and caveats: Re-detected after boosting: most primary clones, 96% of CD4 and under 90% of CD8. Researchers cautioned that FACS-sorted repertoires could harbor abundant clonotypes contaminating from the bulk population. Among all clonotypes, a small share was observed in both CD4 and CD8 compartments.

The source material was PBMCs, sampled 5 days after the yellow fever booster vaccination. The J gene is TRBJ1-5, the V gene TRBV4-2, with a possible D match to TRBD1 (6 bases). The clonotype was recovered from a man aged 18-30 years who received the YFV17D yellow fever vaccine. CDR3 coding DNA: TGTGCCAGCAGCCAAGACGGCAGGGGTGGCAATCAGCCCCAGCATTTT. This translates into CASSQDGRGGNQPQHF.